This T cell receptor beta chain was retrieved from a study of graft-versus-host responses after intestinal transplantation. Study at large: Each of the recipients got a multivisceral, liver-intestinal, or isolated intestinal transplant. Induction with anti-thymocyte globulin, then tacrolimus and steroids for three to four years, was given to all recipients.

Regarding the study as a whole: Those patients showing graft-donor T cell macrochimerism displayed high graft-versus-host to host-versus-graft clonal ratios in allografts.

The CDR3 totals 12 residues. Germline CDR1 reads SNHLY; CDR2 reads FYNNEI. Trimming stripped 6 bases from V and 10 bases from J, with 13 bases between. In regard to this clone: Its antigen remains unknown.

The assay was immunoSEQ multiplex PCR, and TCRdb's table has in-frame clones only and misses some. The sample contains roughly 100,000 clones, over 85% of which appear only once. The input for sequencing was unstimulated CD8+ T cells sorted from spleen or lymph node cells, taken before intestinal transplant. The chain has TRBV2 and TRBJ2-1; D ambiguous. The TCR was taken from a human donor who received an intestinal transplant. The CDR3 DNA is TGTGCCAGCAGATCCGTTTTGGGGGAGCAGTTCTTC. This translates into CASRSVLGEQFF.